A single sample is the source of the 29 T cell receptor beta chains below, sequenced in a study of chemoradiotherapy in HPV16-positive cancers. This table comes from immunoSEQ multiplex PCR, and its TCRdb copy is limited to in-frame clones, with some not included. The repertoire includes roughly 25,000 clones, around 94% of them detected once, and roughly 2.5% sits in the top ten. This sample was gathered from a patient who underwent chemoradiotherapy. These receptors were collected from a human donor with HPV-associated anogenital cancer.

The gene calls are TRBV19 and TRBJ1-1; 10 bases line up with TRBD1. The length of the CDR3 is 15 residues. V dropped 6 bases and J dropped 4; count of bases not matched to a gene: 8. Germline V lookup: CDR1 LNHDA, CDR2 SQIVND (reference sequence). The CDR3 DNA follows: TGTGCCAGTAGACCGGGGACAGGGGCTTTCACTGAAGCTTTCTTT. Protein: CASRPGTGAFTEAFF.

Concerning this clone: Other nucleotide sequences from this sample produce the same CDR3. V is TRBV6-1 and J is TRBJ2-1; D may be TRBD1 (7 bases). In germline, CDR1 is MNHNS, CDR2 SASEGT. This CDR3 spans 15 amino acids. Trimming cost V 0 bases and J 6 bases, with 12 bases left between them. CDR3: CASSEARQGGNEQFF. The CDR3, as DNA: TGTGCCAGCAGTGAAGCAAGACAGGGAGGCAATGAGCAGTTCTTC.

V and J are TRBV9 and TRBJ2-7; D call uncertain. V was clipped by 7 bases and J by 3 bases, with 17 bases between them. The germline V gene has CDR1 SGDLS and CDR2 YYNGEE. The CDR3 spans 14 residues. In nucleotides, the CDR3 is TGTGCCAGCGGATCAGGACGGCACTTCTACGAGCAGTACTTC. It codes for CASGSGRHFYEQYF.

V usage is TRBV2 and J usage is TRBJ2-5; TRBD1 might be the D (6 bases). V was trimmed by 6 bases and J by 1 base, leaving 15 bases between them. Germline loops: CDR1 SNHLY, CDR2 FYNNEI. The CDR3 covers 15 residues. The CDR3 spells CASRDRRDTQETQYF. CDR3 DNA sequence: TGTGCCAGCAGGGATAGAAGGGACACCCAAGAGACCCAGTACTTC. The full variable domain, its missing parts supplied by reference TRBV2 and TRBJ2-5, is EPEVTQTPSHQVTQMGQEVILRCVPISNHLYFYWYRQILGQKVEFLVSFYNNEISEKSEIFDDQFSVERPDGSNFTLKIRSTKLEDSAMYFCASRDRRDTQETQYFGPGTRLLVL.

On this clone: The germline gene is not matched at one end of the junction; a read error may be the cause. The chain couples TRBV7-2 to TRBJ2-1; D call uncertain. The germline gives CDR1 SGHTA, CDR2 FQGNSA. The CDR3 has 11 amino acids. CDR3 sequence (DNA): TGTGCCAGCAGCTCCCACAATGAGCAGTTCTTC. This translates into CASSSHNEQFF. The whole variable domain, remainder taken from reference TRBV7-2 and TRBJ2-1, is GAGVSQSPSNKVTEKGKDVELRCDPISGHTALYWYRQSLGQGLEFLIYFQGNSAPDKSGLPSDRFSAERTGGSVSTLTIQRTQQEDSAVYLCASSSHNEQFFGPGTRLTVL.

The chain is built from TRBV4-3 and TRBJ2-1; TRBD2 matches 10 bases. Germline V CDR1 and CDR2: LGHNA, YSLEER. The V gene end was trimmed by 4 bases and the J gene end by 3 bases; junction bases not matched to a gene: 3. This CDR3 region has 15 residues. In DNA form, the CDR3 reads TGCGCCAGCAGCCTCCTAGCGGGGGACTACAATGAGCAGTTCTTC. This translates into CASSLLAGDYNEQFF.

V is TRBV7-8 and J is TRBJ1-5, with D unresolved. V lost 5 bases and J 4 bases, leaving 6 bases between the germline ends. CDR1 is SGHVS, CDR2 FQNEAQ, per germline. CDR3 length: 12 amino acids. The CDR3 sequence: CASSPPNQPQHF. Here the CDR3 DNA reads TGTGCCAGCAGCCCCCCAAATCAGCCCCAGCATTTT. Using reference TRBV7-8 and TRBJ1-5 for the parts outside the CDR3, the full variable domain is GAGVSQSPRYKVAKRGQDVALRCDPISGHVSLFWYQQALGQGPEFLTYFQNEAQLDKSGLPSDRFFAERPEGSVSTLKIQRTQQEDSAVYLCASSPPNQPQHFGDGTRLSIL.

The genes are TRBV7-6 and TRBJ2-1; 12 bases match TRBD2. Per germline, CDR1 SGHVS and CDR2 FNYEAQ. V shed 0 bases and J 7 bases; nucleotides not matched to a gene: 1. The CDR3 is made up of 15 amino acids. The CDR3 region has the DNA TGTGCCAGCAGCTTAGCGCTAGCGGGGGGGAATGAGCAGTTCTTC. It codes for CASSLALAGGNEQFF.

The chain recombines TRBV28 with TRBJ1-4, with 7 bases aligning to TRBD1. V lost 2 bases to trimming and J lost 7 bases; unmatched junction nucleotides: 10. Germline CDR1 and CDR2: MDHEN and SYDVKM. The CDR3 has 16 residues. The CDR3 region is CASSLTQTGRGEKLFF. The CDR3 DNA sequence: TGTGCCAGCAGTTTAACACAGACAGGGAGGGGTGAAAAACTGTTTTTT.

CDR3 in DNA: TGTGCCAGCCGACGACAGAACGAGCAGTACTTC. Translating gives CASRRQNEQYF. This chain joins TRBV6-1 and TRBJ2-7; possible D gene TRBD1, 5 bases. The germline V and J ends were trimmed by 8 bases and 5 bases, with 10 bases remaining between them. Per germline, CDR1 MNHNS and CDR2 SASEGT. The CDR3 runs 11 residues.

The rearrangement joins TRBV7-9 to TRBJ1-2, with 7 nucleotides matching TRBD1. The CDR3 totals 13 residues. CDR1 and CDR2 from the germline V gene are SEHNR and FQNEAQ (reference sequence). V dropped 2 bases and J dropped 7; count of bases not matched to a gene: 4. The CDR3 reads CASSLPTGFGYTF. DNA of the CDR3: TGTGCCAGCAGCTTACCGACAGGGTTTGGCTACACCTTC. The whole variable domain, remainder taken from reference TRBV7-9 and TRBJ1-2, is DTGVSQNPRHKITKRGQNVTFRCDPISEHNRLYWYRQTLGQGPEFLTYFQNEAQLEKSRLLSDRFSAERPKGSFSTLEIQRTEQGDSAMYLCASSLPTGFGYTFGSGTRLTVV.

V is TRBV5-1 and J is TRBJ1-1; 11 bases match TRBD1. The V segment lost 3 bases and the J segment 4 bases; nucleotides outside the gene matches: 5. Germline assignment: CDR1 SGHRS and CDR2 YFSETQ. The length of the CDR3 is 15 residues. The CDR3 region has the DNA TGCGCCAGCAGCTCGGACAGGGGGCTGGGCACTGAAGCTTTCTTT. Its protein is CASSSDRGLGTEAFF.

The CDR3, as DNA: TGCGCCAGCAGCCACCTTATTAGCGGGCCCTACGAGCAGTACTTC. This gives the protein CASSHLISGPYEQYF. V is TRBV4-1 and J is TRBJ2-7, with 7 positions matching TRBD2. The V and J ends lost 3 bases and 2 bases, in that order; junction bases with no gene match: 7. In germline, CDR1 is MGHRA, CDR2 YSYEKL. This CDR3 has 15 amino acids.

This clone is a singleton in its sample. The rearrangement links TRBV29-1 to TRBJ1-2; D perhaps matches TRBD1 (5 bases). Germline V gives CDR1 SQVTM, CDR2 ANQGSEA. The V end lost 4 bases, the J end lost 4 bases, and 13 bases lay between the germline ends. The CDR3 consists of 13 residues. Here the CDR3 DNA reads TGCAGCGTTGGCTTCGGGGCGAGCTATGGCTACACCTTC. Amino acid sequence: CSVGFGASYGYTF.

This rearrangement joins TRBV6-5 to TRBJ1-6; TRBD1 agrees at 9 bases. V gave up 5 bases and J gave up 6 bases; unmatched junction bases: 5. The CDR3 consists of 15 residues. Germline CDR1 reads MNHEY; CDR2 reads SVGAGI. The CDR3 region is CASSAPGQGNSPLHF. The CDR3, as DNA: TGTGCCAGCAGTGCCCCGGGACAGGGTAATTCACCCCTCCACTTT.

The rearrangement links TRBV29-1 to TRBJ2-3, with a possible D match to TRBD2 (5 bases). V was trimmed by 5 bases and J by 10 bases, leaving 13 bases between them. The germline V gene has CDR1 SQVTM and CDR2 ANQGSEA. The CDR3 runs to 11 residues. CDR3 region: CSVLEVGAQYF. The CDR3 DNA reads TGCAGCGTTTTAGAGGTCGGGGCGCAGTATTTT.

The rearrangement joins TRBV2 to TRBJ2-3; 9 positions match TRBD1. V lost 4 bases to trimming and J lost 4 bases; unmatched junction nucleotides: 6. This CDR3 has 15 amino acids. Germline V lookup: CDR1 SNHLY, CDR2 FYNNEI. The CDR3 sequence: CASSGRQGGADTQYF. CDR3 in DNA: TGTGCCAGCAGTGGACGACAGGGGGGGGCAGATACGCAGTATTTT. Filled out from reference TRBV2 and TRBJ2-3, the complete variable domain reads EPEVTQTPSHQVTQMGQEVILRCVPISNHLYFYWYRQILGQKVEFLVSFYNNEISEKSEIFDDQFSVERPDGSNFTLKIRSTKLEDSAMYFCASSGRQGGADTQYFGPGTRLTVL.

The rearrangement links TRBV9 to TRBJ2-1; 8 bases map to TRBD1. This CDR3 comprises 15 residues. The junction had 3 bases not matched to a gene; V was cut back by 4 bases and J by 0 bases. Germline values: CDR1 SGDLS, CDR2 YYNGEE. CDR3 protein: CASSPGGYSYNEQFF. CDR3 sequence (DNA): TGTGCCAGCAGCCCAGGGGGCTACTCCTACAATGAGCAGTTCTTC.

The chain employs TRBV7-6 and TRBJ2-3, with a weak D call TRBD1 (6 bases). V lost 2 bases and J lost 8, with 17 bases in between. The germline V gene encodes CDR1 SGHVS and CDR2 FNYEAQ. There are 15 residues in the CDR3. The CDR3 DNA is TGTGCCAGCAGCTTAACGGGGCAGGGACATTCTACGCAGTATTTT. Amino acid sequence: CASSLTGQGHSTQYF.

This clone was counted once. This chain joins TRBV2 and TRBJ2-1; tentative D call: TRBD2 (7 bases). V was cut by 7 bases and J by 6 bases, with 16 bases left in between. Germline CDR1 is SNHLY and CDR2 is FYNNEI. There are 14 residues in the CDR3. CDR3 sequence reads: CASMYREGGNEQFF. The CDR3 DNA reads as TGTGCCAGCATGTACAGGGAGGGAGGCAATGAGCAGTTCTTC. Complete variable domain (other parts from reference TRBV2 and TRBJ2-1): EPEVTQTPSHQVTQMGQEVILRCVPISNHLYFYWYRQILGQKVEFLVSFYNNEISEKSEIFDDQFSVERPDGSNFTLKIRSTKLEDSAMYFCASMYREGGNEQFFGPGTRLTVL.

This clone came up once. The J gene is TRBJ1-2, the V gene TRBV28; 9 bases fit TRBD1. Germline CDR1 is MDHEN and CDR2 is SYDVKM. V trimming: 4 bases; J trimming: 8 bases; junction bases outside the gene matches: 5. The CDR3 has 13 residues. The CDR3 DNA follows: TGTGCCAGCAGTTCCCCGACAGGGGGAGGCTACACCTTC. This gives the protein CASSSPTGGGYTF.

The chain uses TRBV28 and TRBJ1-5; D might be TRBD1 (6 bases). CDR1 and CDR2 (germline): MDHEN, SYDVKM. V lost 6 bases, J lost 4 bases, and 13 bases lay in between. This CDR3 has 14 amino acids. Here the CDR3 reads CASRRGTTNQPQHF. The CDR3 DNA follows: TGTGCCAGCAGGAGGGGGACAACAAATCAGCCCCAGCATTTT.

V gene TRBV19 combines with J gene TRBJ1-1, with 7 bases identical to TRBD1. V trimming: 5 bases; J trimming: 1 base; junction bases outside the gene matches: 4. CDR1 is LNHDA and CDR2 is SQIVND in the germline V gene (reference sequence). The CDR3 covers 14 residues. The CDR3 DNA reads TGTGCCAGTAGTCCGGGACAGACGAACACTGAAGCTTTCTTT. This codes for CASSPGQTNTEAFF.

Written as DNA, the CDR3 is TGTGCTAGTGGGAGGGGGGCTAGCGGGGGCACAGATACGCAGTATTTT. Protein product: CASGRGASGGTDTQYF. The chain combines TRBV12-5 with TRBJ2-3, with 9 positions matching TRBD2. Germline V gene data show CDR1 as LGHNT and CDR2 as FRNRAP. This CDR3 contains 16 residues. J was trimmed by 1 base and V by 6 bases; bases with no gene match: 8.

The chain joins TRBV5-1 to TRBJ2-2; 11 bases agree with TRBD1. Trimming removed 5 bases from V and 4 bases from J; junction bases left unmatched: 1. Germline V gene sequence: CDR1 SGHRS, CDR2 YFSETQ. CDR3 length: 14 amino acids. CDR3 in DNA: TGCGCCAGCAGTGGACAGGGGGCCACCGGGGAGCTGTTTTTT. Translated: CASSGQGATGELFF. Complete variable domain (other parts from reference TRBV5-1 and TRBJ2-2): KAGVTQTPRYLIKTRGQQVTLSCSPISGHRSVSWYQQTPGQGLQFLFEYFSETQRNKGNFPGRFSGRQFSNSRSEMNVSTLELGDSALYLCASSGQGATGELFFGEGSRLTVL.

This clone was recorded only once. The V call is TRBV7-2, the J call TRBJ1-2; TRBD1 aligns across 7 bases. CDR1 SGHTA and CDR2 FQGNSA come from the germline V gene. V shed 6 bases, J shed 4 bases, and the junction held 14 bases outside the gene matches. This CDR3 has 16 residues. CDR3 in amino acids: CASRFLPGQSIYGYTF. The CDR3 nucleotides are TGTGCCAGCAGATTCCTTCCGGGACAGTCTATCTATGGCTACACCTTC.

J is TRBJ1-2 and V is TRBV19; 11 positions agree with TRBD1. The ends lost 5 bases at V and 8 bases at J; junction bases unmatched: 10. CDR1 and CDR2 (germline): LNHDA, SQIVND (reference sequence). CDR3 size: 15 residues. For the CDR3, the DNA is TGTGCCAGTAGTCCACGGACAGGGGGCGTAAAAGGCTACACCTTC. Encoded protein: CASSPRTGGVKGYTF. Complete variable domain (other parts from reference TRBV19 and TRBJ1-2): DGGITQSPKYLFRKEGQNVTLSCEQNLNHDAMYWYRQDPGQGLRLIYYSQIVNDFQKGDIAEGYSVSREKKESFPLTVTSAQKNPTAFYLCASSPRTGGVKGYTFGSGTRLTVV.

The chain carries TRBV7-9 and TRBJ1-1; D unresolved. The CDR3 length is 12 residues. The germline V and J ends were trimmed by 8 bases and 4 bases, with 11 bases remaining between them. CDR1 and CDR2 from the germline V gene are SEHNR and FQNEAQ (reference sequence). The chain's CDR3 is CASGETSTEAFF. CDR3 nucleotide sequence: TGTGCCAGCGGGGAGACCTCCACTGAAGCTTTCTTT.

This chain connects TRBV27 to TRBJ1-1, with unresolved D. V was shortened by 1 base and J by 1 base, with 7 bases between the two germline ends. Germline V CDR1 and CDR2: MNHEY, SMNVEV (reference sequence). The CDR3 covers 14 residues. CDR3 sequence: CASSLLAGNTEAFF. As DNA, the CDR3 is TGTGCCAGCAGTTTATTGGCAGGGAACACTGAAGCTTTCTTT.